One and the same sample provided the 16 T cell receptor beta chains below, sequenced in a study of graft-versus-host responses after intestinal transplantation. The data were produced by immunoSEQ multiplex PCR, yet TCRdb's version contains in-frame clones alone and is incomplete. This table has 5,500 or so clones, less than 30% appearing once. The sequences come from alloreactive CD4+ T cells from a mixed lymphocyte reaction culture, collected before transplantation. The sample's subset: CFSE-low proliferating T cells sorted from roughly 6-day pre-transplant mixed lymphocyte reaction (GvH or HvG direction). These TCRs come from a human patient who was an organ donor for intestinal transplantation.

This chain connects TRBV14 to TRBJ2-3; D remains unclear. The germline gives CDR1 SGHDN, CDR2 FVKESK. The ends were cut back, 0 bases at V and 2 bases at J, with 27 bases in the middle. The CDR3 is 21 amino acids. The CDR3 here is CASSQDPPWATRYRYTDTQYF. The CDR3 coding sequence is TGTGCCAGCAGCCAAGATCCCCCTTGGGCTACCCGGTATCGATACACAGATACGCAGTATTTT.

This chain joins TRBV29-1 and TRBJ1-3; D is ambiguous. The germline V gene has CDR1 SQVTM and CDR2 ANQGSEA. This CDR3 spans 14 amino acids. Trimming removed 5 bases from V and 6 bases from J, with 17 bases in between. The CDR3 DNA is TGCAGCGTTCTCAAAGGAGCTCCCTTAAACACCATATATTTT. Translating it yields CSVLKGAPLNTIYF.

This clone qualifies as medium-sized. The chain has TRBV5-1 and TRBJ2-3; D unresolved. V was trimmed by 1 base and J by 5 bases, leaving 14 bases between them. The germline V gene encodes CDR1 SGHRS and CDR2 YFSETQ. The CDR3 runs 15 residues. CDR3 protein: CASSLIVTFGDTQYF. In nucleotides, the CDR3 is TGCGCCAGCAGCTTGATCGTAACTTTCGGAGATACGCAGTATTTT.

A few counts support this clone. The genes are TRBV6-5 and TRBJ1-2, with 8 positions matching TRBD1. V shed 2 bases and J 5 bases; nucleotides not matched to a gene: 7. CDR3 size: 15 residues. CDR1 and CDR2 (germline): MNHEY, SVGAGI. CDR3 region: CASSYVQGAKYGYTF. The CDR3 region has the DNA TGTGCCAGCAGTTACGTCCAGGGGGCAAAGTATGGCTACACCTTC.

This clone is medium-sized. The chain combines TRBV16 with TRBJ2-1, with a weak D call TRBD2 (5 bases). The V gene's germline CDR1 is KGHSY and CDR2 FQNENV. V was shortened by 4 bases and J by 7 bases, with 17 bases between the two germline ends. This CDR3 has 15 residues. CDR3 residues: CASSLGRLALNEQFF. The CDR3 DNA follows: TGTGCCAGCAGCCTTGGACGGCTAGCTTTAAATGAGCAGTTCTTC.

In this sample, this clone turned up a few times. The chain carries TRBV27 and TRBJ1-2, with a possible D match to TRBD1 (6 bases). V gave up 6 bases and J gave up 7 bases, with 18 bases separating them. The CDR3 is made up of 14 amino acids. Germline CDR1 reads MNHEY; CDR2 reads SMNVEV (reference sequence). In DNA form, the CDR3 reads TGTGCCAGCAGCGACATCGGGACATTGGGTGGCTACACCTTC. Its protein is CASSDIGTLGGYTF.

The chain links TRBV19 to TRBJ2-2; tentatively, D is TRBD1 (5 bases). V dropped 4 bases and J dropped 3 bases, with 6 bases sitting between them. Germline V gene lookup returns CDR1 LNHDA and CDR2 SQIVND (reference sequence). The CDR3 runs to 13 residues. CDR3 amino acids: CASSTRDTGELFF. The CDR3 nucleotides are TGTGCCAGTAGTACCAGGGACACCGGGGAGCTGTTTTTT.

This clone was recorded a few times. This sequence joins TRBV19 and TRBJ2-1; TRBD2 matches at 13 bases. V trimming: 5 bases; J trimming: 2 bases; junction bases outside the gene matches: 3. This CDR3 has 16 amino acids. CDR1 LNHDA and CDR2 SQIVND come from the germline V gene (reference sequence). The CDR3: CASSRTSGSAYNEQFF. The CDR3 DNA reads TGTGCCAGTAGTCGGACTAGCGGGAGTGCCTACAATGAGCAGTTCTTC.

By sample share, this clone is medium-sized (0.01 to 0.1%). The gene calls are TRBV6-6 and TRBJ2-7, with D tentatively TRBD2 (6 bases). The CDR3 extends over 15 amino acids. V was cut by 3 bases and J by 2 bases, with 14 bases left in between. In germline, CDR1 is MNHNY, CDR2 SVGAGI (reference sequence). Written as DNA, the CDR3 is TGTGCCAGCAGTTATTGGCGGGGCCCCACCTACGAGCAGTACTTC. Translation: CASSYWRGPTYEQYF.

The rearrangement links TRBV30 to TRBJ1-2, with 10 bases lining up with TRBD1. CDR1 and CDR2 (germline): GTSNPN, SVGIG (reference sequence). The CDR3 has 16 amino acids. Trimming took 0 bases from V and 4 from J; bases not matched to a gene: 8. Here the CDR3 DNA reads TGTGCCTGGAGTGTACGATACAGGACAGGGGGCTATGGCTACACCTTC. It yields the protein CAWSVRYRTGGYGYTF.

The chain carries TRBV7-9 and TRBJ2-5, with TRBD2 matching 14 bases. CDR3 length equals 16 residues. J was trimmed by 2 bases and V by 1 base; bases with no gene match: 0. CDR1 and CDR2 (germline): SEHNR, FQNEAQ (reference sequence). The CDR3 DNA is TGTGCCAGCAGCTTAGGACTAGCGGGGGGGCAAGAGACCCAGTACTTC. This codes for CASSLGLAGGQETQYF.

By sample share, this clone is medium-sized. This chain connects TRBV6-5 to TRBJ1-1; D not certain. The CDR3 is made up of 13 amino acids. Trimming removed 6 bases from V and 9 bases from J, with 17 bases in between. Germline loops: CDR1 MNHEY, CDR2 SVGAGI. The CDR3 protein is CASSRSRTDKAFF. The DNA for the CDR3 is TGTGCCAGCAGCCGAAGCCGAACTGATAAAGCTTTCTTT.

The chain couples TRBV29-1 to TRBJ2-2; 9 nucleotides match TRBD2. The CDR3 runs to 15 residues. Germline V gene sequence: CDR1 SQVTM, CDR2 ANQGSEA. Losses at the gene ends were 6 bases for V and 3 bases for J; bases not matched to a gene: 8. The CDR3 region has the DNA TGCAGCGTGGGGATACTAGCGGGCCACACCGGGGAGCTGTTTTTT. As protein: CSVGILAGHTGELFF.

By its share, this clone is medium-sized. This sequence joins TRBV5-6 and TRBJ2-7, with D perhaps matching TRBD2 (7 bases). The CDR3 extends over 15 amino acids. Germline V CDR1 and CDR2: SGHDT, YYEEEE. Between the trimmed V and J ends, which lost 0 bases and 5 bases, there was a span of 15 bases. The CDR3 loop reads CASSLGGGLPHEQYF. CDR3 sequence (DNA): TGTGCCAGCAGCTTGGGCGGGGGCCTTCCCCACGAGCAGTACTTC.

This clone was found a few times. The chain uses TRBV19 and TRBJ2-7; TRBD2 might be the D (6 bases). The CDR3 extends over 14 amino acids. Germline-derived CDR1 and CDR2 are LNHDA and SQIVND (reference sequence). Trimming pared 4 bases from V and 4 bases from J, leaving 14 bases between. The CDR3 DNA follows: TGTGCCAGTAGTAGAAGGGACTCCCGATACGAGCAGTACTTC. Amino acid sequence: CASSRRDSRYEQYF. Drawing the rest from reference TRBV19 and TRBJ2-7, the complete variable domain is DGGITQSPKYLFRKEGQNVTLSCEQNLNHDAMYWYRQDPGQGLRLIYYSQIVNDFQKGDIAEGYSVSREKKESFPLTVTSAQKNPTAFYLCASSRRDSRYEQYFGPGTRLTVT.

By share, this clone ranks as medium-sized. The chain carries TRBV11-2 and TRBJ2-2, with D maybe TRBD2 (6 bases). V was shortened by 5 bases and J by 6 bases, with 19 bases between the two germline ends. Germline CDR1 is SGHAT and CDR2 is FQNNGV. The CDR3 sequence is 16 residues long. In nucleotides, the CDR3 is TGTGCCAGCAGCCAAAACGACGGGAGAAGGGCCGGGGAGCTGTTTTTT. It encodes CASSQNDGRRAGELFF. The full variable domain, completed using reference TRBV11-2 and TRBJ2-2, is EAGVAQSPRYKIIEKRQSVAFWCNPISGHATLYWYQQILGQGPKLLIQFQNNGVVDDSQLPKDRFSAERLKGVDSTLKIQPAKLEDSAVYLCASSQNDGRRAGELFFGEGSRLTVL.